Described below is a single T cell receptor beta chain sequence and its context. This specimen comes from a study of blood T cell repertoires in COVID-19. V shed 0 bases, J shed 5 bases, and the junction held 3 bases outside the gene matches. The CDR3 extends over 14 amino acids. Germline-derived CDR1 and CDR2 are SGHAT and FQNNGV. The repertoire was sequenced with immunoSEQ multiplex PCR; TCRdb's copy has only in-frame clones and lacks some. Among approximately 46,000 clones listed, 80% to 90% were seen once. The rearrangement uses TRBV11-2 and TRBJ2-5, with 7 bases lining up with TRBD2. Sequenced input: peripheral blood. This TCR came from an older man with active COVID-19. The DNA for the CDR3 is TGTGCCAGCAGCTTAGACCGGGGGGTGGAGACCCAGTACTTC. Translated, it gives CASSLDRGVETQYF.